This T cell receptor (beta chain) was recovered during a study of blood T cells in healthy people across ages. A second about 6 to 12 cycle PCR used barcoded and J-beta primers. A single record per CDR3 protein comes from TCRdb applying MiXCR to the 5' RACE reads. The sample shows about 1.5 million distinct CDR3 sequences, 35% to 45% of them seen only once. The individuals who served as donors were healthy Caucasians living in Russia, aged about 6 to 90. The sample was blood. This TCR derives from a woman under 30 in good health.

CDR3 loop: CATVDRDQYF. The CDR3 nucleotides are TGTGCCACAGTAGACAGGGATCAGTACTTC. This chain uses TRBV6-6 with TRBJ2-4, with TRBD1 matching 7 bases. The CDR3 is 10 residues long. CDR1 MNHNY and CDR2 SVGAGI come from the germline V gene (reference sequence). V trimming: 10 bases; J trimming: 12 bases; junction bases outside the gene matches: 6.